This TCR beta chain emerged from a study of cytomegalovirus exposure and HLA in healthy donors. Study as a whole: Among over 300 genotyped donors, 65% to 90% fell in the Caucasian-associated ancestry cluster.

The PCR employed 60 Vbeta primers together with 13 Jbeta primers. TCRdb's copy holds only in-frame clones and misses some; the assay was immunoSEQ multiplex PCR. The profile shows just under 250,000 clones, roughly 82% of them singletons. Worth noting for this clone: What it binds is not known.

Study-wide results and limits: Rarity marked most TCR sequences, yet some public TCRs occurred in many donors. Follow-up analysis later connected one missense variant in DCLRE1C with trimming of TCR beta V- and J-genes. A previous analysis found most TCR beta V segments productive roughly 87% or roughly 30% of the time.

The origin of this receptor is a woman aged 35 to 49 in good health and CMV-seropositive. Sequenced input: PBMCs.

The CDR3 nucleotides read TGTGCTAGTGGTACCGGGACTCTCAATGAGCAGTTCTTC. It codes for CASGTGTLNEQFF. This chain uses TRBV12-5 with TRBJ2-1, with a possible D match to TRBD2 (6 bases). V lost 5 bases, J lost 6 bases, and 11 bases lay in between. Germline V CDR1 and CDR2: LGHNT, FRNRAP. There are 13 residues in the CDR3.